These T cell receptor beta chains were read from a single sample in a study of OX40 agonist ivuxolimab in advanced cancers. The assay was immunoSEQ multiplex PCR, and TCRdb's table has in-frame clones only and misses some. The profile shows about 84,000 clones, about nine tenths of them singletons. Sample: CD4+ or CD8+ T cells sorted from blood, taken in a trial of the OX40 agonist ivuxolimab. The receptor source for this set is an adult with an advanced solid tumor such as melanoma, head and neck, liver or kidney cancer. Each CDR3 is given with its conserved first and last residue. A D gene is named only where the DNA matches it firmly. Clone sizes are given selectively: once, few, many, or a class where the clone is expanded.

j_gene,d_gene,v_gene,abundance,CDR3nt,CDR3aa
TRBJ2-7,NA,TRBV19,NA,TGTGCCAGTAGTCCCTCGGTCTACGAGCAGTACTTC,CASSPSVYEQYF
TRBJ1-5,TRBD1,TRBV28,NA,TGTGCCAGCAGGACCGGGACAGGGTTGCAGCCCCAGCATTTT,CASRTGTGLQPQHF
TRBJ2-1,NA,TRBV6-5,NA,TGTGCCAGCAGTTATCTACAATACAATGAGCAGTTCTTC,CASSYLQYNEQFF
TRBJ1-3,NA,TRBV9,NA,TGTGCCAGCAGCGTAGCTGACGGGACCATATATTTT,CASSVADGTIYF
TRBJ2-3,NA,TRBV7-3,NA,TGTGCCAGCAGCCCGGGGGGCGGAATATATACGCAGTATTTT,CASSPGGGIYTQYF
TRBJ2-5,TRBD2,TRBV7-7,NA,TGTGCCAGCAGCTGGCGGGAGAGGGGAGAGACCCAGTACTTC,CASSWRERGETQYF
TRBJ1-5,TRBD1,TRBV7-9,once,TGTGCCAGCAGCCTCGGGACAGGAGTCAATCAGCCCCAGCATTTT,CASSLGTGVNQPQHF
TRBJ2-7,TRBD2,TRBV5-1,NA,TGCGCCAGCAGCTTTAACAGCGGGGGGGTGCACGAGCAGTACTTC,CASSFNSGGVHEQYF
TRBJ1-2,NA,TRBV14,NA,TGTGCCAGCAGCCAAATTTTGGGGCCCCAAGAAGGCTACACCTTC,CASSQILGPQEGYTF
TRBJ2-7,TRBD1,TRBV5-5,NA,TGTGCCAGCAGCTTTGCTTTCCGGGACAGCGAGTACTTC,CASSFAFRDSEYF
TRBJ2-4,TRBD2,TRBV5-1,NA,TGCGCCAGCAGCTTTGAAGCGGGGGATTTTAAAAACATTCAGTACTTC,CASSFEAGDFKNIQYF
TRBJ2-7,TRBD1,TRBV19,NA,TGTGCCACGGGGACAGGGTACGAGCAGTACTTC,CATGTGYEQYF
TRBJ1-1,NA,TRBV28,NA,TGTGCCAGCAGGGAAACATGGGGGAACACTGAAGCTTTCTTT,CASRETWGNTEAFF
TRBJ1-4,NA,TRBV10-3,NA,TGTGCCATCAGTCCTGAGGGGGACGAAAAACTGTTTTTT,CAISPEGDEKLFF
TRBJ1-5,NA,TRBV6-1,NA,TGTGCCAGCAGTGATCGGGACAATCAGCCCCAGCATTTT,CASSDRDNQPQHF
TRBJ2-1,TRBD2,TRBV5-6,NA,TGTGCCAGCAGCTTACAGGGGACTAGCGGGAGTATCCGCGGCGATGAGCAGTTCTTC,CASSLQGTSGSIRGDEQFF
TRBJ2-7,NA,TRBV18,NA,TGTGCCAGCTCGCTTAGCCACGGCGGCTACGAGCAGTACTTC,CASSLSHGGYEQYF
TRBJ2-5,NA,TRBV5-1,NA,TGCGCCAGCAGTTCCAGACCCGGGCGCCAAGAGACCCAGTACTTC,CASSSRPGRQETQYF
TRBJ2-5,TRBD2,TRBV5-1,NA,TGCGCCAGCAGCCTAGCGGGAGCCGGGACCCAGTACTTC,CASSLAGAGTQYF
TRBJ2-1,TRBD1,TRBV29-1,NA,TGCAGCACGCCGCCCGGGACAGGGAAGAATGAGCAGTTCTTC,CSTPPGTGKNEQFF
TRBJ2-7,NA,TRBV10-2,NA,TGCGCCAGCAGTGAACAGGGTCTGGGGGAGCAGTACTTC,CASSEQGLGEQYF
TRBJ2-1,NA,TRBV30,NA,TGTGCCTGGAGGGTGGGGGGGCTGAATGAGCAGTTCTTC,CAWRVGGLNEQFF
TRBJ1-1,NA,TRBV5-1,NA,TGCGCCAGCAGCTTGGTAGGACAGCCAAACACTGAAGCTTTCTTT,CASSLVGQPNTEAFF
TRBJ2-1,NA,TRBV19,NA,TGTGCCAGTAGTATAGATCATTCCGCCAGGGGGGGAAATGAGCAGTTCTTC,CASSIDHSARGGNEQFF
TRBJ2-5,NA,TRBV5-4,NA,TGTGCCAGCAGCTTGATCGGCGGACAAGAGACCCAGTACTTC,CASSLIGGQETQYF
TRBJ2-1,TRBD1,TRBV30,NA,TGTGCCTGGACCCGGGACAGTAGCTCCTACAATGAGCAGTTCTTC,CAWTRDSSSYNEQFF
TRBJ2-1,NA,TRBV5-4,NA,TGTGCCAGCAGCGGGAGGACAGCGAGCTCCTACAATGAGCAGTTCTTC,CASSGRTASSYNEQFF
TRBJ2-2,NA,TRBV5-1,NA,TGCGCCAGCAGCTTGAGAGACAGGAGTACCGGGGAGCTGTTTTTT,CASSLRDRSTGELFF
TRBJ1-5,NA,TRBV19,NA,TGTGCCACTATACTTGGACACGACTTTAGTCAGCCCCAGCATTTT,CATILGHDFSQPQHF
TRBJ2-7,NA,TRBV5-1,NA,TGCGCCAGCAGCCTACGACCCGGGGGCCTTAAGGACGAGCAGTACTTC,CASSLRPGGLKDEQYF
TRBJ1-2,NA,TRBV14,once,TGTGCCAGCAGCCCCGGCTATGGCTACACCTTC,CASSPGYGYTF
TRBJ2-5,TRBD2,TRBV7-9,NA,TGTGCCAGCAGCTTTTTAGCGGGAGCCGGAAGAGAGACCCAGTACTTC,CASSFLAGAGRETQYF
TRBJ2-7,TRBD1,TRBV7-9,NA,TGTGCCAGCAGCCCAGGGACAGGGGTTCTCAGCTCCTACGAGCAGTACTTC,CASSPGTGVLSSYEQYF
TRBJ2-7,NA,TRBV6-1,once,TGTGCCAGCAGTGAAGGGGCTACCAATTACGAGCAGTACTTC,CASSEGATNYEQYF
TRBJ1-5,NA,TRBV19,NA,TGTGCCAGTAGCGGGCTCTATAGCAATCAGCCCCAGCATTTT,CASSGLYSNQPQHF
TRBJ1-5,TRBD1,TRBV19,NA,TGTGCCAGTAGCACCGGGACAGGCGCGTTGGGCAATCAGCCCCAGCATTTT,CASSTGTGALGNQPQHF
TRBJ1-4,NA,TRBV5-1,NA,TGCGCCAGCGCGACAGGAACGAATGAAAAACTGTTTTTT,CASATGTNEKLFF
TRBJ2-2,TRBD1,TRBV7-3,once,TGTGCCAGCAGCTACTTCTCAGGGGGCGCGTTGCGGGAGCTGTTTTTT,CASSYFSGGALRELFF
TRBJ1-1,NA,TRBV6-1,NA,TGTGCCAGCAGCACAGACCCTGGGGGTGACACTGAAGCTTTCTTT,CASSTDPGGDTEAFF
TRBJ2-5,NA,TRBV7-6,NA,TGTGCCAGCAGCCCTTCGGGGTTGGAGACCCAGTACTTC,CASSPSGLETQYF
TRBJ2-5,TRBD2,TRBV2,NA,TGTGCCAGCAGTGACGTGGGACTAGGGGAGACCCAGTACTTC,CASSDVGLGETQYF
TRBJ2-7,TRBD1,TRBV6-1,NA,TGTGCCAGCAGTCGGACAGGGTTGGGGGGCGAGCAGTACTTC,CASSRTGLGGEQYF
TRBJ1-1,TRBD1,TRBV6-1,NA,TGTGCCAGCGCGACAGGGGGCACTGAAGCTTTCTTT,CASATGGTEAFF
TRBJ2-1,TRBD1,TRBV6-5,NA,TGTGCCAGCAGTCCCACAGGGGGGTCCTACAATGAGCAGTTCTTC,CASSPTGGSYNEQFF
TRBJ1-5,TRBD1,TRBV28,NA,TGTGCCAGCAGTTTATGTGTTAAGGGACAGGGTTGCAATCAGCCCCAGCATTTT,CASSLCVKGQGCNQPQHF